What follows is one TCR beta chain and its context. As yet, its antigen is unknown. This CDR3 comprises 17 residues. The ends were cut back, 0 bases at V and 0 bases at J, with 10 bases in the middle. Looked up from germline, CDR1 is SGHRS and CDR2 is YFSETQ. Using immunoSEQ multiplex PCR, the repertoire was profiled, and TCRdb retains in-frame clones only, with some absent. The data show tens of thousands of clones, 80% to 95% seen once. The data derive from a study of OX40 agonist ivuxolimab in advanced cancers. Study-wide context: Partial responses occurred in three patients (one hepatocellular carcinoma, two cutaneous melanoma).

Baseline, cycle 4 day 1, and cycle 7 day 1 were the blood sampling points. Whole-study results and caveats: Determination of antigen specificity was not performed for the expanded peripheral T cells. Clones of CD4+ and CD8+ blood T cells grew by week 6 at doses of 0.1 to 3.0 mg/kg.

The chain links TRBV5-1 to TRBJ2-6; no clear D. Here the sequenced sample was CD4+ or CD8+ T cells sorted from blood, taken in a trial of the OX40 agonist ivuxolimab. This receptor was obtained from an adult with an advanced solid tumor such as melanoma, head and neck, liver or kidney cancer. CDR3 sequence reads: CASSLGILSSGANVLTF. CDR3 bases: TGCGCCAGCAGCTTGGGTATTCTGTCCTCTGGGGCCAACGTCCTGACTTTC. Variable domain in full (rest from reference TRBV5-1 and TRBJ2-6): KAGVTQTPRYLIKTRGQQVTLSCSPISGHRSVSWYQQTPGQGLQFLFEYFSETQRNKGNFPGRFSGRQFSNSRSEMNVSTLELGDSALYLCASSLGILSSGANVLTFGAGSRLTVL.